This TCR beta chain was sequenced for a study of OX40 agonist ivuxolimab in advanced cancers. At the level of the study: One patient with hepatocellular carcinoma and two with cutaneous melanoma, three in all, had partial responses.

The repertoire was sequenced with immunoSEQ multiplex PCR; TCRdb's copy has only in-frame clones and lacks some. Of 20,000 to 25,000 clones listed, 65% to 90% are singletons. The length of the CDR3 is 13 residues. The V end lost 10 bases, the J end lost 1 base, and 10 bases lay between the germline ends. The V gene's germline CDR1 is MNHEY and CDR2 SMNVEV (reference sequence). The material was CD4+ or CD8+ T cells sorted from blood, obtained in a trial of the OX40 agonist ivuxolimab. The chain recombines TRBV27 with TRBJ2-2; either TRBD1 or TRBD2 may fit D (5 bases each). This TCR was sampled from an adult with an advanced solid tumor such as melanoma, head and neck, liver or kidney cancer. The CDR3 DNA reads TGTGCCACGGGACGGATGAACACCGGGGAGCTGTTTTTT. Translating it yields CATGRMNTGELFF.